This T cell receptor beta chain appears in the sequencing data of a study of T cell repertoires in cytomegalovirus infection. Study-level findings and limits: HLA-C-restricted CMV-specific TCR beta clonotypes were dominant in the ex vivo response.

In this sample, this clonotype turned up a few times. What it binds is unknown. The V gene lost 6 bases and the J gene lost 1 base, with 19 bases spanning the gap. Germline loops: CDR1 SGHTS, CDR2 YDEGEE. This CDR3 comprises 16 residues. TCRdb itself ran the reads through MiXCR, one entry per CDR3 protein. The data contain approximately 500,000 distinct CDR3 sequences, approximately 15% of them seen just once; the ten biggest clones take up about 24%. V usage is TRBV5-8 and J usage is TRBJ1-1, with D perhaps matching TRBD1 (6 bases). Material: CD8+ T cells from PBMCs. The TCR was taken from a human donor in good health (CMV status not recorded). Some clones in this sample may be carry-over from other donors' samples. CDR3 DNA sequence: TGTGCCAGCACCCCTGCGGGGGGGCGCCGGAACACTGAAGCTTTCTTT. It translates to CASTPAGGRRNTEAFF. Full variable domain (missing parts from reference TRBV5-8 and TRBJ1-1): EAGVTQSPTHLIKTRGQQATLRCSPISGHTSVYWYQQALGLGLQFLLWYDEGEERNRGNFPPRFSGRQFPNYSSELNVNALELEDSALYLCASTPAGGRRNTEAFFGQGTRLTVV.